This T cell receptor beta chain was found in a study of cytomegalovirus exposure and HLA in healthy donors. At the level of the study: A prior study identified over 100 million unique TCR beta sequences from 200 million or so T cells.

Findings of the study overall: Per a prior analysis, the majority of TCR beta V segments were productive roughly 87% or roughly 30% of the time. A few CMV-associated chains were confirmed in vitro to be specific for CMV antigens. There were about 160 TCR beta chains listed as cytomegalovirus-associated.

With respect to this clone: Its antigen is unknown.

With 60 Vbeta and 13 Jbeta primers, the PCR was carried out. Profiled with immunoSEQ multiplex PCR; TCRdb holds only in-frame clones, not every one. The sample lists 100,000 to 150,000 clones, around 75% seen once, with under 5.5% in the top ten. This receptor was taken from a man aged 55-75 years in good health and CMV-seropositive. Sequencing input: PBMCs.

CDR3 DNA: TGTGCCAGCAGTTTTGGACAGGCTTTGAGTGGCTACACCTTC. Translating gives CASSFGQALSGYTF. V and J are TRBV28 and TRBJ1-2, with TRBD1 matching 7 bases. Germline trimming cut 3 bases from V and 7 bases from J; bases unmatched to any gene: 8. Germline-derived CDR1 and CDR2 are MDHEN and SYDVKM. The CDR3 covers 14 residues.